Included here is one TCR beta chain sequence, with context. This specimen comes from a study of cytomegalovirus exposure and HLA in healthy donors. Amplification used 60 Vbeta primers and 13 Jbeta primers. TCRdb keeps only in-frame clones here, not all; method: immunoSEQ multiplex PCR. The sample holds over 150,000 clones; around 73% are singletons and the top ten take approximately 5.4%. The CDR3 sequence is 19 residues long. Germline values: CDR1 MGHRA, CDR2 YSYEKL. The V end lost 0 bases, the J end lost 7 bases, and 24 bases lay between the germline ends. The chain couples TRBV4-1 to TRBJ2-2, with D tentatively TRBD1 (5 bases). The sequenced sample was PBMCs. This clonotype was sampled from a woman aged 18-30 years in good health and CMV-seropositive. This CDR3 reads CASSQDLTDSRFKVGELFF. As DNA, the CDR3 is TGCGCCAGCAGCCAAGATCTCACCGACAGCCGATTTAAGGTCGGGGAGCTGTTTTTT.